The 15 T cell receptor beta chains below were found in one sample sequenced in a study of blood T cell repertoires in COVID-19 (dated by TCRdb to 2020 to 2022). The library was obtained by the immunoSEQ multiplex PCR assay. TCRdb mirrors the immuneACCESS table, restricted to in-frame sequences. Some clones are absent from its copies; in checked studies, under half trace to an unresolved V gene, and the reason for the others is unknown. Recorded for this sample are 100,000 to 150,000 clones; around 63% of them occurred a single time. The ten largest clonotypes hold roughly 2% of the sample. The material sequenced was peripheral blood. These receptors originate from a woman between 65 and 79 years old with acute or convalescent COVID-19.

This clone was picked up one time. The chain employs TRBV7-8 and TRBJ2-3, with TRBD2 matching 13 bases. CDR1 and CDR2 (germline): SGHVS, FQNEAQ. V trimming: 1 base; J trimming: 3 bases; junction bases outside the gene matches: 1. This CDR3 spans 16 amino acids. The DNA of the CDR3 is TGTGCCAGCAGCTTAGGACTAGCGGGGGGAACAGATACGCAGTATTTT. It translates to CASSLGLAGGTDTQYF.

The chain is built from TRBV27 and TRBJ2-5; 15 nucleotides agree with TRBD2. The V gene's germline CDR1 is MNHEY and CDR2 SMNVEV (reference sequence). The V and J ends lost 5 bases and 6 bases, in that order; junction bases with no gene match: 10. The CDR3 length is 17 residues. Written as DNA, the CDR3 is TGTGCCAGCAGTCTTCGGACTAGCGGGGGGGCCGTGAAGACCCAGTACTTC. Its translation is CASSLRTSGGAVKTQYF.

This clone was seen once. V gene TRBV5-4 combines with J gene TRBJ2-3; 9 bases are a match to TRBD2. The CDR3 is 18 amino acids. Germline V gene lookup returns CDR1 SGHNT and CDR2 YYREEE (reference sequence). The V segment lost 0 bases and the J segment 2 bases; nucleotides outside the gene matches: 10. The CDR3: CASSLGPPASGNTDTQYF. DNA of the CDR3: TGTGCCAGCAGCTTGGGGCCCCCAGCTAGCGGGAACACAGATACGCAGTATTTT.

V usage is TRBV7-2 and J usage is TRBJ1-6; D is uncertain. Trimming removed 5 bases from V and 5 bases from J, with 10 bases in between. The CDR3 is 14 residues long. Per germline, CDR1 SGHTA and CDR2 FQGNSA. CDR3 bases: TGTGCCAGCAGCCCCTCCGTTGATAATTCACCCCTCCACTTT. Translation gives CASSPSVDNSPLHF.

The chain carries TRBV5-1 and TRBJ2-7, with TRBD2 identical over 11 bases. This CDR3 has 17 residues. Germline lookup yields CDR1 SGHRS and CDR2 YFSETQ. With V trimmed by 0 bases and J by 0 bases, 5 bases remained unmatched. The CDR3 coding sequence is TGCGCCAGCAGCTTGGGAGGGACTAGCGGAAGCTCCTACGAGCAGTACTTC. It codes for CASSLGGTSGSSYEQYF. The full variable domain, rest sourced from reference TRBV5-1 and TRBJ2-7, is KAGVTQTPRYLIKTRGQQVTLSCSPISGHRSVSWYQQTPGQGLQFLFEYFSETQRNKGNFPGRFSGRQFSNSRSEMNVSTLELGDSALYLCASSLGGTSGSSYEQYFGPGTRLTVT.

The chain joins TRBV7-6 to TRBJ1-6, with D hard to call. The CDR3 sequence is 14 residues long. Trimming cost V 6 bases and J 8 bases, with 14 bases left between them. Germline assignment: CDR1 SGHVS and CDR2 FNYEAQ. The CDR3 region has the DNA TGTGCCAGCAGGTCCTCGGGGTTTTATTCACCCCTCCACTTT. It encodes CASRSSGFYSPLHF. The variable domain in full, with the rest retrieved from reference TRBV7-6 and TRBJ1-6, is GAGVSQSPRYKVTKRGQDVALRCDPISGHVSLYWYRQALGQGPEFLTYFNYEAQQDKSGLPNDRFSAERPEGSISTLTIQRTEQRDSAMYRCASRSSGFYSPLHFGNGTRLTVT.

This clone turned up a few times. The gene calls are TRBV18 and TRBJ2-3; 7 nucleotides line up with TRBD1. V lost 4 bases and J lost 1; bases outside the gene matches: 5. CDR1 and CDR2 (germline): KGHSH, LQKENI. The CDR3 is made up of 15 amino acids. The CDR3 loop is CASSLGDSGTDTQYF. For the CDR3, the DNA is TGTGCCAGCTCACTTGGGGACAGCGGCACAGATACGCAGTATTTT.

This clone has just one count. The chain joins TRBV4-2 to TRBJ1-6; TRBD1 matches at 7 bases. The ends lost 0 bases at V and 0 bases at J; junction bases unmatched: 5. This CDR3 contains 18 residues. From germline, CDR1 is LGHNA and CDR2 YNFKEQ. The CDR3 sequence is CASSQDRGGASYNSPLHF. DNA for the CDR3: TGTGCCAGCAGCCAAGATAGAGGGGGCGCCTCCTATAATTCACCCCTCCACTTT.

The table lists this clone with a few counts. The rearrangement uses TRBV5-4 and TRBJ1-1; D unresolved. Germline CDR1 and CDR2: SGHNT and YYREEE (reference sequence). The CDR3 sequence is 15 residues long. Trimming removed 4 bases at V and 0 bases at J, with 13 bases between. The CDR3 DNA reads TGTGCCAGCAGCCCCTCCGGGAGGGTGAACACTGAAGCTTTCTTT. It encodes CASSPSGRVNTEAFF.

The table lists this clone with many counts. The rearrangement links TRBV12-5 to TRBJ2-1; perhaps TRBD2 as D (5 bases). CDR1 LGHNT and CDR2 FRNRAP come from the germline V gene. This CDR3 has 15 residues. V dropped 9 bases and J dropped 5 bases, with 20 bases sitting between them. Written as DNA, the CDR3 is TGTGCTAGCCCAAGGCCGAGGGTTCGGCACAATGAGCAGTTCTTC. Its translation: CASPRPRVRHNEQFF.

The chain uses TRBV18 and TRBJ1-4; 10 bases line up with TRBD1. Germline-derived CDR1 and CDR2 are KGHSH and LQKENI. The CDR3 extends over 15 amino acids. The V and J ends lost 5 bases and 10 bases, in that order; junction bases with no gene match: 10. CDR3 region: CASSSGQGVDGKLFF. The CDR3, as DNA: TGTGCCAGCTCAAGCGGACAGGGGGTTGATGGAAAACTGTTTTTT.

The rearrangement joins TRBV28 to TRBJ2-7; a possible D gene is TRBD2 (5 bases). CDR1 MDHEN and CDR2 SYDVKM come from the germline V gene. The CDR3 is made up of 13 amino acids. V was trimmed by 2 bases and J by 2 bases, leaving 7 bases between them. The CDR3 sequence is CASSLLEAYEQYF. CDR3 nucleotides: TGTGCCAGCAGTTTACTGGAGGCCTACGAGCAGTACTTC.

The genes are TRBV6-6 and TRBJ2-2; 10 bases are a match to TRBD1. Unmatched junction bases numbered 10, after V lost 5 bases and J lost 4 bases. This CDR3 is 17 amino acids long. CDR1 is MNHNY, CDR2 SVGAGI, per germline (reference sequence). The CDR3 reads CASSPETTGGRTGELFF. CDR3 in DNA: TGTGCCAGCAGTCCCGAAACGACAGGGGGCCGCACCGGGGAGCTGTTTTTT.

This rearrangement joins TRBV27 to TRBJ1-6, with 7 positions matching TRBD1. The CDR3 has 15 residues. Per the germline V gene, CDR1 is MNHEY and CDR2 is SMNVEV (reference sequence). Unmatched junction bases numbered 7, after V lost 4 bases and J lost 7 bases. The CDR3 reads CASSWVWDRNSPLHF. In DNA, the CDR3 is TGTGCCAGCAGTTGGGTTTGGGACAGAAATTCACCCCTCCACTTT.

The rearrangement uses TRBV7-2 and TRBJ2-5, with D perhaps matching TRBD1 (6 bases). Germline V gives CDR1 SGHTA, CDR2 FQGNSA. V lost 2 bases and J 4 bases, leaving 8 bases between the germline ends. The CDR3 sequence is 13 residues long. The CDR3 DNA is TGTGCCAGCAGCTTACAGGGGCTAGAGACCCAGTACTTC. This translates into CASSLQGLETQYF. Combining the CDR3 with reference TRBV7-2 and TRBJ2-5 gives the whole variable domain GAGVSQSPSNKVTEKGKDVELRCDPISGHTALYWYRQSLGQGLEFLIYFQGNSAPDKSGLPSDRFSAERTGGSVSTLTIQRTQQEDSAVYLCASSLQGLETQYFGPGTRLLVL.